This T cell receptor beta chain comes out of a study of monozygotic twins with inflammatory bowel disease. Each CDR3 protein gets one entry in TCRdb, which reprocessed the 5' RACE reads and gives no DNA. This repertoire comprises 110,000 to 150,000 distinct CDR3 sequences; its ten largest clones make up around 1.3%. This CDR3 comprises 14 residues. Germline V gene data show CDR1 as SNHLY and CDR2 as FYNNEI. This receptor was obtained from a human donor with ulcerative colitis or Crohn's disease, or a healthy co-twin of an affected twin (not recorded which). The rearrangement links TRBV2 to TRBJ1-5. Sequenced material: blood. The CDR3 loop reads CASTVENFNQPQHF.